Sequencing of this T cell receptor (beta chain) was carried out in a study of T cell changes during pregnancy in multiple sclerosis. Using immunoSEQ multiplex PCR, the repertoire was profiled, and TCRdb retains in-frame clones only, with some absent. The table records just under 45,000 clones, approximately 96% of them present only once. CDR3 size: 15 residues. From germline, CDR1 is ENHRY and CDR2 SYGVKD. J was trimmed by 3 bases and V by 5 bases; bases with no gene match: 5. Specimen: peripheral blood, collected in the second trimester of pregnancy. This chain links TRBV10-3 with TRBJ2-3; 10 nucleotides align to TRBD1. The receptor comes from a female donor with multiple sclerosis, enrolled in a pregnancy study. The CDR3 here is CAISLRQGATDTQYF. The CDR3 DNA reads as TGTGCCATCAGTCTTAGACAGGGGGCAACAGATACGCAGTATTTT.